This TCR beta chain was found in a study of blood T cell repertoires in COVID-19. Study context: Samples representing acute and convalescent COVID-19 were sourced from the United States, Italy and Spain.

Per the original data handling: Researchers report that nucleated cell counts were estimated from reference gene primer amplification. The assay was immunoSEQ multiplex PCR, and TCRdb's table has in-frame clones only and misses some. That table supplies the V and J calls and clone size; D and trimming were determined from the DNA. The repertoire has more than 55,000 clones, around 67% of them found once; the top ten carry 14%. In germline, CDR1 is KGHSH, CDR2 LQKENI. CDR3 length equals 15 residues. The V and J ends lost 0 bases and 2 bases respectively, with 10 bases between them. The source of this sequence is a woman between 65 and 79 years old with acute or convalescent COVID-19. The genes are TRBV18 and TRBJ1-2, with no clear D. Sequenced: peripheral blood. This chain's CDR3 is CASSPPNSLNYGYTF. The CDR3 coding sequence is TGTGCCAGCTCACCACCGAACAGCTTAAACTATGGCTACACCTTC.